The next 29 T cell receptor beta chains were all read from a single sample in a study of blood T cell repertoires in COVID-19. Data came from immunoSEQ multiplex PCR; TCRdb stores just in-frame clones and leaves some out. The table records 100,000 to 110,000 clones, about 77% of them present only once. The sequenced sample consisted of peripheral blood. These receptors all come from a woman in her 70s with acute or convalescent COVID-19.

This chain connects TRBV2 to TRBJ2-5; D gene unclear. The length of the CDR3 is 13 residues. Trimming left V 7 bases short and J 5 bases short, with 14 bases between. The V gene's germline CDR1 is SNHLY and CDR2 FYNNEI. The CDR3, as DNA: TGTGCCAGCAACTTACAGCCAAGGGAGACCCAGTACTTC. It encodes CASNLQPRETQYF.

CDR3 loop: CASSHTRQLPTEAFF. CDR3 nucleotides: TGTGCCAGCAGCCATACAAGACAACTTCCCACTGAAGCTTTCTTT. The rearrangement uses TRBV6-5 and TRBJ1-1; unclear D gene. CDR1 is MNHEY, CDR2 SVGAGI, per germline. This CDR3 comprises 15 residues. V gave up 6 bases and J gave up 4 bases, with 18 bases separating them.

The J gene is TRBJ2-2, the V gene TRBV5-5; tentative D call: TRBD1 (5 bases). CDR1 SGHKS and CDR2 YYEKEE come from the germline V gene (reference sequence). The V end was cut by 0 bases, the J end by 4 bases, with 10 bases between. The CDR3 runs to 15 residues. As DNA, the CDR3 is TGTGCCAGCAGCTTGGGAGACAGAAGCACCGGGGAGCTGTTTTTT. This codes for CASSLGDRSTGELFF.

The chain uses TRBV7-2 and TRBJ1-1, with no clear D. The CDR3 consists of 13 residues. V was trimmed by 7 bases and J by 0 bases, leaving 9 bases between them. The V gene's germline CDR1 is SGHTA and CDR2 FQGNSA. The CDR3, as DNA: TGTGCCAGCACCCCACCTATGAACACTGAAGCTTTCTTT. Encoded protein: CASTPPMNTEAFF.

The chain employs TRBV6-6 and TRBJ1-2; 7 bases line up with TRBD1. CDR1 and CDR2 (germline): MNHNY, SVGAGI (reference sequence). This CDR3 region has 14 residues. V dropped 10 bases and J dropped 4; count of bases not matched to a gene: 12. The chain's CDR3 is CATRGGGSTYGYTF. The CDR3 DNA is TGTGCCACCAGGGGGGGAGGGAGCACCTATGGCTACACCTTC.

This rearrangement joins TRBV5-1 to TRBJ2-7; TRBD1 matches at 9 bases. J gave up 4 bases and V 9 bases, and 11 bases lay outside the gene matches. The CDR3 loop spans 14 amino acids. Germline-derived CDR1 and CDR2 are SGHRS and YFSETQ. DNA of the CDR3: TGCGCCACCTCTCGAGGGGGACAGGGTTACGAGCAGTACTTC. It specifies CATSRGGQGYEQYF.

This clone was seen a few times. The V and J genes are TRBV4-2 and TRBJ2-5; possible D gene TRBD1, 6 bases. The CDR3 has 15 amino acids. Germline CDR1 and CDR2: LGHNA and YNFKEQ. The V end lost 0 bases, the J end lost 8 bases, and 16 bases lay between the germline ends. The CDR3 coding sequence is TGTGCCAGCAGCCAAGATCCCCGACAGGAAGGAACCCAGTACTTC. Its translation is CASSQDPRQEGTQYF.

The V and J genes are TRBV7-3 and TRBJ2-2, with TRBD2 matching over 11 bases. The CDR3 runs 19 residues. The J segment lost 5 bases and the V segment lost 5 bases, leaving 16 bases of the junction unmatched. Looked up from germline, CDR1 is SGHTA and CDR2 is FQGTGA. In nucleotides, the CDR3 is TGTGCCAGCAGCAGCCAACCCTTAGCGGGGGGGCTCGTAACCGGGGAGCTGTTTTTT. Amino acid sequence: CASSSQPLAGGLVTGELFF. The complete variable domain, with remaining parts taken from reference TRBV7-3 and TRBJ2-2, reads GAGVSQTPSNKVTEKGKYVELRCDPISGHTALYWYRQSLGQGPEFLIYFQGTGAADDSGLPNDRFFAVRPEGSVSTLKIQRTERGDSAVYLCASSSQPLAGGLVTGELFFGEGSRLTVL.

The chain employs TRBV19 and TRBJ1-6; D uncertain. The CDR3 runs to 15 residues. Germline V gene data show CDR1 as LNHDA and CDR2 as SQIVND (reference sequence). V gave up 0 bases and J gave up 0 bases, with 3 bases separating them. The CDR3 nucleotides read TGTGCCAGTAGTATAGAGAGCTCCTATAATTCACCCCTCCACTTT. Its protein product is CASSIESSYNSPLHF.

This chain connects TRBV27 to TRBJ1-6; no reliable D call. The V gene's germline CDR1 is MNHEY and CDR2 SMNVEV (reference sequence). V was clipped by 8 bases and J by 0 bases, with 14 bases between them. CDR3 length: 16 residues. The CDR3 spells CASSPTVLSYNSPLHF. CDR3 coding DNA: TGTGCCAGCTCCCCGACTGTCCTCTCCTATAATTCACCCCTCCACTTT.

The V and J genes are TRBV5-1 and TRBJ1-2; 10 bases fit TRBD1. The J segment lost 3 bases and the V segment lost 4 bases, leaving 3 bases of the junction unmatched. The length of the CDR3 is 14 residues. Germline V gene sequence: CDR1 SGHRS, CDR2 YFSETQ. CDR3 protein: CASSKTGGDYGYTF. Written as DNA, the CDR3 is TGCGCCAGCAGCAAGACAGGGGGCGACTATGGCTACACCTTC.

The rearrangement joins TRBV5-1 to TRBJ1-4; possible D gene TRBD1, 5 bases. Germline assignment: CDR1 SGHRS and CDR2 YFSETQ. V lost 2 bases and J lost 4, with 9 bases in between. The CDR3 consists of 14 residues. CDR3 DNA: TGCGCCAGCAGCTTTGCGGGGGTTAATGAAAAACTGTTTTTT. The encoded protein is CASSFAGVNEKLFF.

The chain recombines TRBV14 with TRBJ2-2; tentatively, D is TRBD1 (6 bases). The CDR3 is made up of 14 amino acids. V dropped 0 bases and J dropped 5 bases, with 7 bases sitting between them. Germline V gene sequence: CDR1 SGHDN, CDR2 FVKESK. DNA for the CDR3: TGTGCCAGCAGCCAAGATAGGGGGACCGGGGAGCTGTTTTTT. Amino acid sequence: CASSQDRGTGELFF.

The gene calls are TRBV10-3 and TRBJ1-1; 8 nucleotides match TRBD1. J lost 3 bases, V lost 2 bases, and 5 bases had no gene match. CDR1 ENHRY and CDR2 SYGVKD come from the germline V gene. The length of the CDR3 is 15 residues. The CDR3 loop reads CAISEADRADTEAFF. The DNA for the CDR3 is TGTGCCATCAGTGAGGCGGACAGGGCGGACACTGAAGCTTTCTTT.

This clone turned up a few times. The CDR3 DNA reads TGTGCCAGCTCACGGGAGGGAAATCAGCCCCAGCATTTT. Translated, it gives CASSREGNQPQHF. The V call is TRBV18, the J call TRBJ1-5; D unresolved. CDR1 and CDR2 from the germline V gene are KGHSH and LQKENI. The CDR3 spans 13 residues. Trimming left V 4 bases short and J 4 bases short, with 8 bases between.

The chain uses TRBV12-3 or TRBV12-4 and TRBJ1-1; D is unresolved. This CDR3 spans 13 amino acids. V was cut by 3 bases and J by 13 bases, with 18 bases left in between. CDR3 loop: CASSFPQNPSGFF. CDR3 in DNA: TGTGCCAGCAGTTTCCCCCAAAACCCCTCGGGTTTCTTT.

The chain carries TRBV6-6 and TRBJ1-3, with D perhaps TRBD1 (5 bases). CDR1 is MNHNY and CDR2 is SVGAGI in the germline V gene (reference sequence). The CDR3 contains 15 residues. V lost 3 bases and J lost 4, with 13 bases in between. The CDR3 loop reads CASSYSDTSGNTIYF. The CDR3 region has the DNA TGTGCCAGCAGTTATTCGGACACATCGGGAAACACCATATATTTT.

V is TRBV19 and J is TRBJ1-5; D remains unclear. Trimming took off 6 bases at V and 0 bases at J, with 9 bases between the two ends. The germline V gene has CDR1 LNHDA and CDR2 SQIVND (reference sequence). The CDR3 runs to 14 residues. The CDR3 reads CASRSAGSNQPQHF. Here the CDR3 DNA reads TGTGCCAGTAGGTCCGCGGGTAGCAATCAGCCCCAGCATTTT.

The chain has TRBV6-5 and TRBJ1-2, with 8 nucleotides matching TRBD1. Trimming at V came to 2 bases and at J to 3 bases, leaving 2 bases not matched to a gene. The CDR3 runs 14 residues. Germline V CDR1 and CDR2: MNHEY, SVGAGI. CDR3 sequence reads: CASSYRQGHYGYTF. The DNA for the CDR3 is TGTGCCAGCAGTTACAGACAGGGGCACTATGGCTACACCTTC.

This chain connects TRBV10-3 to TRBJ2-3, with D uncertain. The V end lost 6 bases, the J end lost 5 bases, and 12 bases lay between the germline ends. The CDR3 sequence is 13 residues long. CDR1 and CDR2 (germline): ENHRY, SYGVKD. CDR3: CAIRQMEQDTQYF. Written as DNA, the CDR3 is TGTGCCATCAGGCAGATGGAGCAAGATACGCAGTATTTT.

CDR3 sequence reads: CASSRRGTSGETWETQYF. CDR3 DNA: TGCGCCAGCAGCCGGAGAGGGACTAGCGGGGAGACGTGGGAGACCCAGTACTTC. V is TRBV5-1 and J is TRBJ2-5; TRBD2 aligns across 13 bases. Trimming removed 4 bases from V and 5 bases from J; junction bases left unmatched: 14. The germline gives CDR1 SGHRS, CDR2 YFSETQ. The CDR3 spans 18 residues.

CDR3 in amino acids: CASSPGTGGEGYTF. CDR3 in DNA: TGTGCCAGCAGTCCAGGGACAGGGGGAGAAGGCTACACCTTC. The V gene is TRBV7-2, the J gene TRBJ1-2; 11 nucleotides line up with TRBD1. Unmatched junction bases numbered 8, after V lost 6 bases and J lost 8 bases. The CDR3 contains 14 residues. Germline assignment: CDR1 SGHTA and CDR2 FQGNSA.

The chain recombines TRBV27 with TRBJ1-5; D might be TRBD1 (6 bases). Looked up from germline, CDR1 is MNHEY and CDR2 is SMNVEV (reference sequence). The V and J ends lost 0 bases and 7 bases respectively, with 10 bases between them. CDR3 length equals 14 residues. CDR3 DNA: TGTGCCAGCAGTTTATCGGGGGCGTCCCAGCCCCAGCATTTT. It translates to CASSLSGASQPQHF.

The chain has TRBV4-3 and TRBJ2-1; 11 nucleotides align to TRBD1. In germline, CDR1 is LGHNA, CDR2 YSLEER. V lost 2 bases to trimming and J lost 4 bases; unmatched junction nucleotides: 7. The CDR3 covers 17 residues. The CDR3 region has the DNA TGCGCCAGCAGCCAATTTAGTGGACAGGGGGCATACAATGAGCAGTTCTTC. Translated, it gives CASSQFSGQGAYNEQFF.

This sequence joins TRBV19 and TRBJ2-1, with D perhaps matching TRBD1 (6 bases). The CDR3 totals 17 residues. Germline lookup yields CDR1 LNHDA and CDR2 SQIVND (reference sequence). The V gene lost 6 bases and the J gene lost 2 bases, with 20 bases spanning the gap. The CDR3 is CASRGGSVSSPYNEQFF. The CDR3 nucleotides read TGTGCCAGTAGAGGGGGATCGGTCTCAAGTCCCTACAATGAGCAGTTCTTC.

This clone came up a few times. The V gene is TRBV6-1, the J gene TRBJ1-1; D remains ambiguous. Trimming took 2 bases from V and 1 from J, leaving 5 bases between them. CDR3 size: 13 residues. Per the germline V gene, CDR1 is MNHNS and CDR2 is SASEGT. CDR3 residues: CASSESENTEAFF. In DNA, the CDR3 is TGTGCCAGCAGTGAATCAGAGAACACTGAAGCTTTCTTT.

The chain carries TRBV5-4 and TRBJ2-1; D call uncertain. Germline V gene data show CDR1 as SGHNT and CDR2 as YYREEE (reference sequence). V was shortened by 0 bases and J by 6 bases, with 10 bases between the two germline ends. CDR3 length equals 14 residues. CDR3 region: CASSLDQAGNEQFF. The CDR3 DNA reads TGTGCCAGCAGCTTGGACCAAGCCGGCAATGAGCAGTTCTTC. Filled out from reference TRBV5-4 and TRBJ2-1, the complete variable domain reads ETGVTQSPTHLIKTRGQQVTLRCSSQSGHNTVSWYQQALGQGPQFIFQYYREEENGRGNFPPRFSGLQFPNYSSELNVNALELDDSALYLCASSLDQAGNEQFFGPGTRLTVL.

The chain combines TRBV29-1 with TRBJ2-1, with 8 bases that match TRBD2. The CDR3 spans 14 residues. Germline CDR1 reads SQVTM; CDR2 reads ANQGSEA. Trimming took 4 bases from V and 6 from J; bases not matched to a gene: 8. This CDR3 reads CSVGGLESRNEQFF. The DNA for the CDR3 is TGCAGCGTTGGGGGACTAGAGTCTCGCAATGAGCAGTTCTTC.

This clone was seen more than once but under ten times. CDR3 amino acids: CASSKQEIYGYTF. The CDR3 coding sequence is TGTGCCAGTAGTAAACAGGAAATTTATGGCTACACCTTC. The chain couples TRBV19 to TRBJ1-2; D is perhaps TRBD1 (5 bases). Germline V gene sequence: CDR1 LNHDA, CDR2 SQIVND (reference sequence). V was shortened by 4 bases and J by 5 bases, with 11 bases between the two germline ends. This CDR3 is 13 amino acids long.